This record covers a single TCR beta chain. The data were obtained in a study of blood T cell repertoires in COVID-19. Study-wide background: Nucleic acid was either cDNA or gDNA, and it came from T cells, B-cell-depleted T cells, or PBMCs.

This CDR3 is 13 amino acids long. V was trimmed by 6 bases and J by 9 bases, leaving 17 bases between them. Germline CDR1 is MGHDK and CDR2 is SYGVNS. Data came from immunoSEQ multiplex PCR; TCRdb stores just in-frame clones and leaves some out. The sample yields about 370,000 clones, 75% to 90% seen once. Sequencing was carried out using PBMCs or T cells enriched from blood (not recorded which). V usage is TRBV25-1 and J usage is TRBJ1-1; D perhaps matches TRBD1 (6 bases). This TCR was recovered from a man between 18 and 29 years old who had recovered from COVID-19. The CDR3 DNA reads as TGTGCCAGCAGGGACAGAACTGTGGACCAAGCTTTCTTT. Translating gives CASRDRTVDQAFF.